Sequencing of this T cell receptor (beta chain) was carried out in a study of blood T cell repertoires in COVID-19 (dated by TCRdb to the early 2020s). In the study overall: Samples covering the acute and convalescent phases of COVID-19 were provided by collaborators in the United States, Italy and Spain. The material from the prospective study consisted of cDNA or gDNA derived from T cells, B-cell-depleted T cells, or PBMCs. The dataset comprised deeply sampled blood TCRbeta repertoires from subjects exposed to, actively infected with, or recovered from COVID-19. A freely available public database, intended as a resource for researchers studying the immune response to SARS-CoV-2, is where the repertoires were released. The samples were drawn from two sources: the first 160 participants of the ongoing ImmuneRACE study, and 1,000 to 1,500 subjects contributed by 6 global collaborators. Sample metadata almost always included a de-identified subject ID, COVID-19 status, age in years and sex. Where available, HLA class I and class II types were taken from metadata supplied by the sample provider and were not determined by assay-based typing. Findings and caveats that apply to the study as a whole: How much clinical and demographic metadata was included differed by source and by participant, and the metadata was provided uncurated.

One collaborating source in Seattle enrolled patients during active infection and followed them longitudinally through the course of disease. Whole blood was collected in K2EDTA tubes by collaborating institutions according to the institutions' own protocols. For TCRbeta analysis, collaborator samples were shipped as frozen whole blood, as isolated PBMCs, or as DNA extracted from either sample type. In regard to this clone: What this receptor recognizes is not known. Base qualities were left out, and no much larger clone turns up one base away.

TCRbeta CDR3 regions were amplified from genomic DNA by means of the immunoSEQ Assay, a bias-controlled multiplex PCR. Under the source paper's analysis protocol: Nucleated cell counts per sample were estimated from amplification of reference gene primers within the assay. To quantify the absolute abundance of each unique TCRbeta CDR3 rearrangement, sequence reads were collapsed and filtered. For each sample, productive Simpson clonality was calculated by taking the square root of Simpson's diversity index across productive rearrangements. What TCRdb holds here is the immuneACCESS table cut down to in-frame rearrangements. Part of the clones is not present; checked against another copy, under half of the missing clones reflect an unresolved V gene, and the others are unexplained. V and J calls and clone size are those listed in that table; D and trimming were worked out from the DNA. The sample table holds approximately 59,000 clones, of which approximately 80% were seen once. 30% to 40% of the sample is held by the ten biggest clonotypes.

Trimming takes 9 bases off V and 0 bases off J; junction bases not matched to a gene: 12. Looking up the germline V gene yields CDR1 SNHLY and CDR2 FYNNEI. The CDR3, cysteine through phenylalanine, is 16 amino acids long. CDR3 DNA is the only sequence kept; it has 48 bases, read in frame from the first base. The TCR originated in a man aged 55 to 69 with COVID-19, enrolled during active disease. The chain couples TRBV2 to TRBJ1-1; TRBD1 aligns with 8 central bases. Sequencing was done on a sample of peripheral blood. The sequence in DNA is TGTGCCAGTTCGGGACAGGACACCGCTATGAACACTGAAGCTTTCTTT. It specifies CASSGQDTAMNTEAFF. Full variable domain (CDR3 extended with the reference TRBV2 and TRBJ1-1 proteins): EPEVTQTPSHQVTQMGQEVILRCVPISNHLYFYWYRQILGQKVEFLVSFYNNEISEKSEIFDDQFSVERPDGSNFTLKIRSTKLEDSAMYFCASSGQDTAMNTEAFFGQGTRLTVV.